This T cell receptor (beta chain) emerged from a study of beta chain features in type 1 diabetes. The study, taken as a whole, reports: TCRB CDR3s from Type 1 diabetes patients were moderately but significantly shorter in all four CD4+ subsets. For patients, the naive, central memory and Treg TCRB repertoires appeared more alike than for healthy donors.

Reverse transcription of all isolated RNA meant that expressed TCRB transcripts were sequenced. Measured with immunoSEQ multiplex PCR; TCRdb has only the in-frame clones, and not every one. The data show about 340,000 clones, with around 8.5% seen just once and roughly 1% held by the top ten. This clone was recorded at least ten times. Its antigen is currently unknown. V was clipped by 5 bases and J by 4 bases, with 17 bases between them. There are 16 residues in the CDR3. In germline, CDR1 is SEHNR, CDR2 FQNEAQ (reference sequence). The rearrangement uses TRBV7-9 and TRBJ2-2, with D possibly TRBD2 on 6 matching bases. The sequence was obtained from a man aged 30 to 45 with type 1 diabetes. The sequenced sample was central memory CD4+ T cells from blood. The CDR3: CASSPLAGRLTGELFF. In nucleotides, the CDR3 is TGTGCCAGCAGCCCTTTGGCGGGACGCCTCACCGGGGAGCTGTTTTTT.